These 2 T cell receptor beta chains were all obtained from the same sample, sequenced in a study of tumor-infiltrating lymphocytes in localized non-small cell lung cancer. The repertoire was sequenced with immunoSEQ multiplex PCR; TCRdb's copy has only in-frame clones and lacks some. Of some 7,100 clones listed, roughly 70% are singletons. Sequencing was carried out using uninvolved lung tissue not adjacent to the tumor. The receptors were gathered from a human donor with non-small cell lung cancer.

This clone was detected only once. Here the CDR3 reads CAGQTWDSNQPQHF. For the CDR3, the DNA is TGTGCCGGACAAACCTGGGATAGCAATCAGCCCCAGCATTTT. This chain connects TRBV5-8 to TRBJ1-5, with D maybe TRBD1 (5 bases). Germline CDR1 reads SGHTS; CDR2 reads YDEGEE. The CDR3 totals 14 residues. The germline V and J ends were trimmed by 10 bases and 0 bases, with 14 bases remaining between them. The entire variable domain, with the rest obtained from reference TRBV5-8 and TRBJ1-5, is as follows: EAGVTQSPTHLIKTRGQQATLRCSPISGHTSVYWYQQALGLGLQFLLWYDEGEERNRGNFPPRFSGRQFPNYSSELNVNALELEDSALYLCAGQTWDSNQPQHFGDGTRLSIL.

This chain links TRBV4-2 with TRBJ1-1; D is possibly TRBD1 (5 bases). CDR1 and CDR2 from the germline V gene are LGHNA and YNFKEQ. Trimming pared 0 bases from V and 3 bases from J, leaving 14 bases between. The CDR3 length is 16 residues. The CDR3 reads CASSQESGRGDTEAFF. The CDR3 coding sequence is TGTGCCAGCAGCCAAGAAAGTGGCCGAGGGGACACTGAAGCTTTCTTT.